This entry lists 2 T cell receptor beta chains sequenced from one sample in a study of CD8 T cells in Susac syndrome. The RNA, about 0.5 to 1 ug, was put through reverse transcription using random hexamers. One entry per CDR3 protein results from TCRdb running MiXCR on the immunoSEQ multiplex PCR reads. The table shows tens of thousands of distinct CDR3 sequences, with 85% to 95% occurring only once. Sequenced sample: CD4+ T cells from PBMCs. The receptors shown here come from a human donor with Susac syndrome.

This rearrangement joins TRBV15 to TRBJ2-2, with D possibly being TRBD1 (6 bases). This CDR3 spans 13 amino acids. Between the trimmed V and J ends, which lost 7 bases and 9 bases, there was a span of 15 bases. The germline V gene encodes CDR1 LNHNV and CDR2 YYDKDF (reference sequence). The CDR3 nucleotides read TGTGCCACCAATGGCCGGGACACGCGGGAGCTGTTTTTT. Translating it yields CATNGRDTRELFF.

The CDR3 here is CAWSVLTGETQYF. The CDR3 coding sequence is TGTGCCTGGAGTGTGTTGACCGGTGAGACCCAGTACTTC. The chain couples TRBV30 to TRBJ2-5; the D is unclear. The germline V gene encodes CDR1 GTSNPN and CDR2 SVGIG (reference sequence). The CDR3 covers 13 residues. The germline V and J ends were trimmed by 0 bases and 5 bases, with 10 bases remaining between them. The full variable domain, in which reference TRBV30 and TRBJ2-5 provide the parts outside the CDR3, is SQTIHQWPATLVQPVGSPLSLECTVEGTSNPNLYWYRQAAGRGLQLLFYSVGIGQISSEVPQNLSASRPQDRQFILSSKKLLLSDSGFYLCAWSVLTGETQYFGPGTRLLVL.